Below, 4 T cell receptor beta chains from the same sample are listed, as sequenced in a study of preoperative IRX-2 immunotherapy in early breast cancer. Measured with immunoSEQ multiplex PCR; TCRdb has only the in-frame clones, and not every one. This table holds around 25,000 clones, over 85% found once. Noted treatment: preoperative locoregional IRX-2 cytokine immunotherapy. This sample comprised tumor tissue, obtained after IRX-2 immunotherapy. These TCRs come from a human donor with breast cancer.

V is TRBV7-3 and J is TRBJ2-7, with 9 positions matching TRBD2. J lost 5 bases, V lost 5 bases, and 4 bases had no gene match. This CDR3 comprises 13 residues. Germline V gives CDR1 SGHTA, CDR2 FQGTGA. CDR3 amino acids: CASSPGTSNEQYF. The CDR3 bases are TGTGCCAGCAGCCCCGGGACTAGCAACGAGCAGTACTTC.

This chain links TRBV19 with TRBJ2-1; either TRBD1 or TRBD2 may fit D (5 bases each). The germline V gene encodes CDR1 LNHDA and CDR2 SQIVND (reference sequence). Trimming removed 4 bases at V and 6 bases at J, with 13 bases between. This CDR3 has 14 residues. The CDR3 region has the DNA TGTGCCAGTAGTAGAGGGGTGGTAGTCAATGAGCAGTTCTTC. Residues: CASSRGVVVNEQFF.

V usage is TRBV7-9 and J usage is TRBJ1-5, with D unclear. In germline, CDR1 is SEHNR, CDR2 FQNEAQ (reference sequence). V was cut by 2 bases and J by 1 base, with 3 bases left in between. The CDR3 loop spans 13 amino acids. The CDR3 sequence: CASSLWSNQPQHF. CDR3 nucleotide sequence: TGTGCCAGCAGCTTATGGAGCAATCAGCCCCAGCATTTT. The full variable domain, with the rest looked up from reference TRBV7-9 and TRBJ1-5, is DTGVSQNPRHKITKRGQNVTFRCDPISEHNRLYWYRQTLGQGPEFLTYFQNEAQLEKSRLLSDRFSAERPKGSFSTLEIQRTEQGDSAMYLCASSLWSNQPQHFGDGTRLSIL.

This chain connects TRBV5-6 to TRBJ1-6, with D possibly matching TRBD1 (5 bases). The V and J ends lost 4 bases and 8 bases respectively, with 13 bases between them. This CDR3 contains 14 residues. Germline CDR1 SGHDT, CDR2 YYEEEE. The CDR3 DNA follows: TGTGCCAGCAGCGGGCCGCAGGGTGATTCACCCCTCCACTTT. Its translation is CASSGPQGDSPLHF.